This passage covers 3 T cell receptor beta chains from one sample sequenced in a study of vaccination effects on CD4 cells after COVID-19. In the ViraFEST assay, antigen-specific CD4+ clonotypes were identified by expansion after peptide-pool stimulation. Cells that had been cultured for 10 days were the source of isolated CD4+ T cells. It was two doses of either the BNT162b2 or mRNA-1273 vaccine that participants received. No antigen is known for these receptors. Repertoires were generated with immunoSEQ multiplex PCR, while TCRdb's copy carries only in-frame clones and drops some. In the table there are 40,000 to 50,000 clones, 65% to 80% of which are singletons. This material consisted of CD4+ T cells from PBMCs cultured with HCoV-OC43 spike peptides, taken after COVID-19 vaccination. As for subset: HCoV-OC43 spike overlapping peptide pool stimulation. The source is a human donor who received a COVID-19 vaccine.

V and J are TRBV6-2 or TRBV6-3 and TRBJ2-1, with 9 bases aligning to TRBD1. The CDR3 is 15 amino acids. The germline V gene encodes CDR1 MNHEY and CDR2 SVGEGT. Germline trimming cut 5 bases from V and 7 bases from J; bases unmatched to any gene: 9. This chain's CDR3 is CASSAGTGRSNEQFF. Written as DNA, the CDR3 is TGTGCCAGCAGTGCCGGGACAGGGAGGAGTAATGAGCAGTTCTTC.

The CDR3, as DNA: TGCAGCGCTGCACCCAGGGGACGAATTGAAAAACTGTTTTTT. Protein: CSAAPRGRIEKLFF. V gene TRBV29-1 combines with J gene TRBJ1-4; a weak D match, TRBD1 (6 bases). Per germline, CDR1 SQVTM and CDR2 ANQGSEA. V lost 7 bases to trimming and J lost 7 bases, with 19 bases between them. The CDR3 runs to 14 residues.

The gene calls are TRBV19 and TRBJ1-3; D call uncertain. In germline, CDR1 is LNHDA, CDR2 SQIVND (reference sequence). V lost 7 bases, J lost 0 bases, and 4 bases lay in between. CDR3 length: 12 residues. CDR3 nucleotide sequence: TGTGCCAGTATGATCTCTGGAAACACCATATATTTT. Protein: CASMISGNTIYF.